The present entry profiles one T cell receptor beta chain with its context. These data come from a study of cytomegalovirus exposure and HLA in healthy donors. The germline CDR1 and CDR2 sequences are MNHEY and SVGAGI. J lost 3 bases, V lost 0 bases, and 4 bases had no gene match. The CDR3 has 15 amino acids. Primers: 60 Vbeta forward and 13 Jbeta reverse. The assay was immunoSEQ multiplex PCR, and TCRdb's table has in-frame clones only and misses some. The top ten hold roughly 8.6% of the sample, which has about 110,000 clones, over 70% seen once. This chain connects TRBV6-5 to TRBJ1-2; the match to TRBD1 covers 7 bases. This clonotype was obtained from a woman between 40 and 50 years old in good health and CMV-seropositive. Sequences were obtained from PBMCs. Here the CDR3 DNA reads TGTGCCAGCAGTTACTCCGGGACAGCCTACTATGGCTACACCTTC. Residues: CASSYSGTAYYGYTF.